The clone carrying this T cell receptor (beta chain) came up a few times. The CDR3 is made up of 13 amino acids. Germline values: CDR1 SGHNT, CDR2 YENEEA. V was trimmed by 11 bases and J by 6 bases, leaving 14 bases between them. The authors amplified TCR beta CDR3 regions from RNA transcripts. HTBI-primed first-round RT-PCR preceded second-round multiplex PCR. TCRdb re-called the multiplex PCR reads with MiXCR, one entry per CDR3 protein. The table shows about 620,000 distinct CDR3 sequences, with 22% occurring only once. The data are from a study of Graves' ophthalmopathy and Graves' hyperthyroidism. Other autoimmune diseases, uncontrolled infections, pregnancy or lactation ruled patients out of participation.

This TCR was recovered from a woman aged 18-29 years with stable Graves' hyperthyroidism. Some clones in this sample may be carry-over from other donors' samples. The chain recombines TRBV11-3 with TRBJ1-6, with no clear D. Sequencing was done on a sample of peripheral blood. The CDR3 loop reads CASSDGPNSPLHF. CDR3 DNA sequence: TGTGCCTCCTCGGACGGACCTAATTCACCCCTCCACTTT. Together with reference TRBV11-3 and TRBJ1-6, the CDR3 gives the full variable domain: EAGVVQSPRYKIIEKKQPVAFWCNPISGHNTLYWYLQNLGQGPELLIRYENEEAVDDSQLPKDRFSAERLKGVDSTLKIQPAELGDSAVYLCASSDGPNSPLHFGNGTRLTVT.